The next 11 T cell receptor beta chains were all read from a single sample in a study of tumor-infiltrating lymphocytes in primary liver carcinoma. Between roughly 17 and 31 mg of unsorted bulk tissue served as the source from which RNA and DNA were co-extracted. The template, 500 ng total RNA, yielded TCR beta cDNA made with a constant-region primer. Libraries of TCR beta came from three nested multiplex PCR rounds with slightly modified ARM-PCR. It was with TRBV1-TRBV30 forward primers and a C-beta reverse primer that the first two PCR rounds were run, at around 9 cycles each. TCRdb reprocessed the multiplex PCR reads via MiXCR and lists one record per CDR3 protein. Here the sample spans 100,000 or so distinct CDR3 sequences, roughly 85% being singletons. The sequenced sample was liver tumor tissue from sampling region 3. Stated subset: tumor region T3, left-lateral pole. These receptors all come from a man between 35 and 55 years old with primary liver carcinoma and hepatitis B virus infection.

A word on this clonotype: One junction end disagrees with the germline gene, perhaps due to a read error. The chain links TRBV6-6 to TRBJ2-3, with 8 positions matching TRBD2. This CDR3 is built from 14 residues. Germline CDR1 is MNHNY and CDR2 is SVGAGI (reference sequence). CDR3 sequence reads: CASSRTSQADTQYF. The CDR3 DNA reads as TGTGCCAGCAGTCGGACTAGCCAGGCAGATACGCAGTACTTT.

On this clonotype itself: The junction does not match germline at one end; this may be a read error. The chain has TRBV6-1 and TRBJ2-1, with D uncertain. CDR1 is MNHNS and CDR2 is SASEGT in the germline V gene. The CDR3 has 13 amino acids. The CDR3 DNA reads as TGTGCCAGCAGTGTATCACTATCAAGTGAGCGGTTCTTC. Its translation is CASSVSLSSERFF.

About this clonotype: The junction departs from the called germline gene at one end, perhaps through a read error. The chain employs TRBV29-1 and TRBJ2-2; D may match TRBD1 or TRBD2 (5 bases each). Germline V gene data show CDR1 as SQVTM and CDR2 as ANQGSEA. This CDR3 has 14 residues. CDR3 in DNA: TGTAGGGTCCTCGGTCCGGGACCCACAGGGGAGCTGTTTTTT. It specifies CRVLGPGPTGELFF.

The rearrangement links TRBV6-4 to TRBJ2-2; 8 bases line up with TRBD2. The CDR3 is 16 residues long. Germline V gene data show CDR1 as MRHNA and CDR2 as SNTAGT. J was trimmed by 4 bases and V by 10 bases; bases with no gene match: 14. CDR3 in amino acids: CATQGKEREGTGELFF. DNA for the CDR3: TGTGCCACTCAAGGGAAGGAACGGGAGGGCACCGGGGAGCTGTTTTTT.

About this clonotype itself: Germline and junction disagree at one end, which may indicate a read error. The V and J genes are TRBV6-5 and TRBJ1-1; perhaps TRBD1 as D (6 bases). This CDR3 has 13 residues. Germline values: CDR1 MNHEY, CDR2 SVGAGI. The CDR3 loop is CASRRQGGAEASF. CDR3 nucleotides: TGTGCCAGCAGGCGGCAAGGGGGAGCTGAAGCCTCCTTT.

This clonotype was seen repeatedly, ten times or more. The V call is TRBV9, the J call TRBJ2-3; 11 bases are a match to TRBD1. The CDR3 totals 16 residues. Germline values: CDR1 SGDLS, CDR2 YYNGEE. The V and J ends lost 4 bases and 2 bases, in that order; junction bases with no gene match: 6. CDR3 bases: TGTGCCAGCAGCTTCCGGACAGGGGGCCTCACAGATACGCAGTATTTT. Amino acid sequence: CASSFRTGGLTDTQYF.

The count of this clonotype is one. Compared with germline, one end of the junction differs, possibly owing to a read error. The V gene is TRBV4-2, the J gene TRBJ2-1; TRBD1 or TRBD2 may be the D gene (7 bases each). Per the germline V gene, CDR1 is LGHNA and CDR2 is YNFKEQ. The CDR3 loop spans 16 amino acids. The CDR3 sequence: CASSQKGGGAYNEQLF. The CDR3 nucleotides are TGTGCCAGCAGCCAAAAGGGAGGGGGCGCCTACAATGAGCAGTTATTC.

A word on this clonotype: The CDR3 does not close with the conserved phenylalanine or tryptophan, likely indicating a read error. This rearrangement joins TRBV11-1 to TRBJ2-4, with 13 bases aligning to TRBD2. The V and J ends lost 7 bases and 2 bases, in that order; junction bases with no gene match: 8. The CDR3 length is 17 residues. Germline V gene lookup returns CDR1 SGHAT and CDR2 FQDESV (reference sequence). CDR3 bases: TGTGCCAGCAACCTTCCAGGGACTAGCGGGACCAAAAACATTCAGTACTTG. As protein: CASNLPGTSGTKNIQYL.

About this clonotype itself: A much larger clone lies one base from this, so it may be a read error. The chain uses TRBV28 and TRBJ1-1; D is ambiguous. The CDR3 runs to 11 residues. CDR1 is MDHEN, CDR2 SYDVKM, per germline. CDR3 DNA: TGTACCAGCACCCTTCATGCTGAAGCTTTCTTT. Translation gives CTSTLHAEAFF.

Note on this clonotype: One end of the junction varies from germline; a read error may be responsible. The V and J genes are TRBV11-1 and TRBJ2-7; D gene ambiguous. Germline loops: CDR1 SGHAT, CDR2 FQDESV (reference sequence). The CDR3 contains 15 residues. The CDR3 coding sequence is TGTGCCAACAGCTTTTCTGCCATGACAAAGTACGAGCAGTACTTC. This codes for CANSFSAMTKYEQYF.

Of note for this clonotype: One end of the junction is discordant with germline, which a read error may explain. The chain couples TRBV4-1 to TRBJ2-2; D is uncertain. This CDR3 is 16 amino acids long. Germline assignment: CDR1 MGHRA and CDR2 YSYEKL. The DNA for the CDR3 is TGCGCCTGCAGCCAAGAGCCAAGGGCAAACACCGGAGAGCTGTTTTTT. Its protein product is CACSQEPRANTGELFF.